This T cell receptor beta chain appears in the sequencing data of a study of T cell changes during pregnancy in multiple sclerosis. The CDR3 loop spans 19 amino acids. Germline loops: CDR1 SGHTA, CDR2 FQGTGA. With V trimmed by 2 bases and J by 0 bases, 14 bases remained unmatched. Profiling relied on immunoSEQ multiplex PCR, and the TCRdb table lists in-frame clones only, not all of them. The sample yields tens of thousands of clones, approximately 90% seen once. The sequence came from a female donor with multiple sclerosis, enrolled in a pregnancy study. Sequencing was performed on peripheral blood, taken in the third trimester of pregnancy. The J gene is TRBJ2-7, the V gene TRBV7-3, with TRBD2 matching over 9 bases. CDR3 sequence (DNA): TGTGCCAGCAGCTTAGGGGAAGTAGCGGGAGTCAGCAGCTCCTACGAGCAGTACTTC. It specifies CASSLGEVAGVSSSYEQYF.